This TCR beta chain was observed in a study of cytomegalovirus exposure and HLA in healthy donors. Broader study findings: With high specificity and sensitivity, the classifier reportedly diagnosed cytomegalovirus status. Presence/absence analyses assumed roughly uniform sequencing depth across donors, which may not hold. It is likely that the observed cluster of highly shared sequence variants was a sequencing artifact. It was only CMV serostatus that was available as immune exposure information.

Note on this clone: The antigen is undetermined.

The CDR3 extends over 16 amino acids. CDR1 SGHRS and CDR2 YFSETQ come from the germline V gene. J gave up 7 bases and V 4 bases, and 12 bases lay outside the gene matches. In the PCR, 60 Vbeta and 13 Jbeta primers were used. The assay was immunoSEQ multiplex PCR, and TCRdb's table has in-frame clones only and misses some. The table lists 120,000 or so clones, around three fifths of them singletons. The sample consisted of PBMCs. This sequence originates from a middle-aged woman in good health and CMV-seropositive. This sequence joins TRBV5-1 and TRBJ2-5, with 11 positions matching TRBD2. CDR3: CASSRTSGPTVGTQYF. CDR3 nucleotide sequence: TGCGCCAGCAGCCGGACTAGCGGGCCTACAGTAGGGACCCAGTACTTC.